These 19 T cell receptor beta chains share one sample of origin, sequenced in a study of T cell responses to AZD1222 COVID-19 vaccine. TCRdb keeps only in-frame clones here, not all; method: immunoSEQ multiplex PCR. This table holds about 140,000 clones, under 95% found once. This sample comprised peripheral blood, obtained on day 0 of AZD1222 vaccination. The receptors stem from an adult in good health.

The chain links TRBV28 to TRBJ1-5, with D possibly being TRBD1 (5 bases). The germline V gene has CDR1 MDHEN and CDR2 SYDVKM. The CDR3 totals 15 residues. V lost 8 bases and J 5 bases, leaving 19 bases between the germline ends. The CDR3 here is CASRIPGRKDQPQHF. For the CDR3, the DNA is TGTGCCAGCCGTATACCGGGACGTAAAGATCAGCCCCAGCATTTT. Using reference TRBV28 and TRBJ1-5 for the parts outside the CDR3, the full variable domain is DVKVTQSSRYLVKRTGEKVFLECVQDMDHENMFWYRQDPGLGLRLIYFSYDVKMKEKGDIPEGYSVSREKKERFSLILESASTNQTSMYLCASRIPGRKDQPQHFGDGTRLSIL.

This clone was seen more than once but under ten times. V gene TRBV19 combines with J gene TRBJ1-2; perhaps TRBD1 as D (6 bases). This CDR3 spans 15 amino acids. Trimming cost V 6 bases and J 4 bases, with 18 bases left between them. Germline CDR1 reads LNHDA; CDR2 reads SQIVND (reference sequence). DNA of the CDR3: TGTGCCAGTAGACATACAGGGACCACTACCTATGGCTACACCTTC. Protein sequence: CASRHTGTTTYGYTF.

The chain couples TRBV6-6 to TRBJ1-1; tentatively, D is TRBD1 (6 bases). CDR1 and CDR2 (germline): MNHNY, SVGAGI (reference sequence). The V end lost 10 bases, the J end lost 0 bases, and 9 bases lay between the germline ends. The CDR3 has 12 amino acids. The CDR3 region has the DNA TGTGCCACCAGGGGAGTGAACACTGAAGCTTTCTTT. It codes for CATRGVNTEAFF.

The chain combines TRBV28 with TRBJ2-7; TRBD1 matches at 7 bases. There are 18 residues in the CDR3. V shed 4 bases and J 1 base; nucleotides not matched to a gene: 16. Germline V gene lookup returns CDR1 MDHEN and CDR2 SYDVKM. The CDR3 loop reads CASSWGQSRGPTSYEQYF. Here the CDR3 DNA reads TGTGCCAGCAGTTGGGGACAGAGCCGGGGCCCTACGTCCTACGAGCAGTACTTC.

This rearrangement joins TRBV29-1 to TRBJ2-3; D may be TRBD1 (7 bases). Germline V gene sequence: CDR1 SQVTM, CDR2 ANQGSEA. The CDR3 spans 15 residues. Deletions cut 3 bases from V and 10 bases from J, with 23 bases between. This chain's CDR3 is CSVDPWGGQDGAQYF. CDR3 coding DNA: TGCAGCGTTGATCCCTGGGGAGGACAGGACGGGGCGCAGTATTTT.

The chain joins TRBV14 to TRBJ2-1, with 7 bases aligning to TRBD2. The CDR3 is 18 residues long. The germline CDR1 and CDR2 sequences are SGHDN and FVKESK. V gave up 3 bases and J gave up 4 bases; unmatched junction bases: 15. The CDR3 spells CASSHPSLPWEGYNEQFF. The CDR3 DNA follows: TGTGCCAGCAGCCACCCTTCTCTCCCGTGGGAGGGGTACAATGAGCAGTTCTTC.

The V call is TRBV5-1, the J call TRBJ2-7; 8 bases are a match to TRBD1. This CDR3 region has 12 residues. Germline CDR1 SGHRS, CDR2 YFSETQ. Unmatched junction bases numbered 3, after V lost 5 bases and J lost 5 bases. The CDR3 nucleotides read TGCGCCAGCAGGGGGACAGGTAACGAGCAGTACTTC. Amino acid sequence: CASRGTGNEQYF. Together with reference TRBV5-1 and TRBJ2-7, the CDR3 gives the full variable domain: KAGVTQTPRYLIKTRGQQVTLSCSPISGHRSVSWYQQTPGQGLQFLFEYFSETQRNKGNFPGRFSGRQFSNSRSEMNVSTLELGDSALYLCASRGTGNEQYFGPGTRLTVT.

The chain uses TRBV29-1 and TRBJ2-3; D is possibly TRBD1 or TRBD2 (5 bases each). The CDR3 totals 14 residues. Germline V gene data show CDR1 as SQVTM and CDR2 as ANQGSEA. Trimming removed 1 base at V and 4 bases at J, with 12 bases between. CDR3 region: CSVEGGIMADTQYF. The CDR3 coding sequence is TGCAGCGTTGAAGGGGGGATTATGGCAGATACGCAGTATTTT.

This chain joins TRBV13 and TRBJ2-5; 9 positions agree with TRBD1. Losses at the gene ends were 6 bases for V and 1 base for J; bases not matched to a gene: 3. The CDR3 has 14 residues. Germline values: CDR1 PRHDT, CDR2 FYEKMQ (reference sequence). The CDR3 bases are TGTGCCAGCAGGGGACAGGGCTCCCAAGAGACCCAGTACTTC. It is translated as CASRGQGSQETQYF. The whole variable domain, remainder taken from reference TRBV13 and TRBJ2-5, is AAGVIQSPRHLIKEKRETATLKCYPIPRHDTVYWYQQGPGQDPQFLISFYEKMQSDKGSIPDRFSAQQFSDYHSELNMSSLELGDSALYFCASRGQGSQETQYFGPGTRLLVL.

This chain connects TRBV28 to TRBJ1-4; possible D gene TRBD1, 5 bases. The ends were cut back, 6 bases at V and 8 bases at J, with 16 bases in the middle. This CDR3 spans 14 amino acids. Looked up from germline, CDR1 is MDHEN and CDR2 is SYDVKM. Written as DNA, the CDR3 is TGTGCCAGCAGGCCGGGACTCGGTGGGGAAAAACTGTTTTTT. It encodes CASRPGLGGEKLFF.

The chain uses TRBV29-1 and TRBJ1-1; D not resolved. The length of the CDR3 is 11 residues. V shed 4 bases and J shed 4 bases, with 7 bases lying between them. Per germline, CDR1 SQVTM and CDR2 ANQGSEA. CDR3 in DNA: TGCAGCGTTGGCCCGGGCACTGAAGCTTTCTTT. It codes for CSVGPGTEAFF.

This clone has only one observation. The chain combines TRBV28 with TRBJ2-1, with 8 bases that match TRBD2. Per the germline V gene, CDR1 is MDHEN and CDR2 is SYDVKM. The V and J ends lost 1 base and 9 bases, in that order; junction bases with no gene match: 5. The CDR3 has 14 residues. As DNA, the CDR3 is TGTGCCAGCAGTTTATTCGGGAGGGCTACTGAGCAGTTCTTC. It specifies CASSLFGRATEQFF.

The CDR3 sequence is CASSPRVGTGVTAFF. The CDR3 DNA reads TGTGCCAGCAGCCCTAGGGTCGGGACAGGGGTCACGGCTTTCTTT. The J gene is TRBJ1-1, the V gene TRBV7-8; the match to TRBD1 covers 10 bases. The CDR3 covers 15 residues. J lost 11 bases, V lost 5 bases, and 14 bases had no gene match. CDR1 and CDR2 (germline): SGHVS, FQNEAQ.

V is TRBV2 and J is TRBJ2-7; D is uncertain. The CDR3 contains 15 residues. The germline V gene encodes CDR1 SNHLY and CDR2 FYNNEI. The V gene lost 3 bases and the J gene lost 0 bases, with 12 bases spanning the gap. CDR3 loop: CASSDPGLSSYEQYF. CDR3 sequence (DNA): TGTGCCAGCAGTGACCCCGGGCTGAGCTCCTACGAGCAGTACTTC.

V usage is TRBV10-2 and J usage is TRBJ1-1, with D possibly TRBD1 on 5 matching bases. This CDR3 is built from 14 residues. The ends were cut back, 6 bases at V and 0 bases at J, with 11 bases in the middle. CDR1 is WSHSY and CDR2 is SAAADI in the germline V gene. The CDR3 coding sequence is TGCGCCAGCAGCCTACAGGACATGAACACTGAAGCTTTCTTT. Its translation is CASSLQDMNTEAFF.

This sequence joins TRBV27 and TRBJ2-1, with 8 bases identical to TRBD2. Germline V gene lookup returns CDR1 MNHEY and CDR2 SMNVEV (reference sequence). The CDR3 is 15 amino acids. Losses at the gene ends were 3 bases for V and 7 bases for J; bases not matched to a gene: 8. The CDR3 DNA follows: TGTGCCAGCAGTTTCCCCGGGACTAGAAAGAATGAGCAGTTCTTC. Its translation is CASSFPGTRKNEQFF.

This sequence joins TRBV27 and TRBJ1-1, with D possibly TRBD1 on 5 matching bases. In germline, CDR1 is MNHEY, CDR2 SMNVEV (reference sequence). CDR3 length equals 11 residues. Trimming took 4 bases from V and 6 from J, leaving 6 bases between them. CDR3 DNA: TGTGCCAGCAGTTCAGGGTCTGAAGCTTTCTTT. Amino acids: CASSSGSEAFF.

The genes are TRBV6-5 and TRBJ1-3; tentative D call: TRBD1 (5 bases). CDR1 is MNHEY and CDR2 is SVGAGI in the germline V gene. The CDR3 sequence is 12 residues long. Trimming took off 7 bases at V and 1 base at J, with 5 bases between the two ends. CDR3 DNA sequence: TGTGCCAGCACAGGGTCTGGAAACACCATATATTTT. Amino acid sequence: CASTGSGNTIYF.

This chain links TRBV12-5 with TRBJ1-4, with a possible D match to TRBD1 (6 bases). The germline V gene has CDR1 LGHNT and CDR2 FRNRAP. V dropped 8 bases and J dropped 8 bases, with 15 bases sitting between them. The CDR3 covers 13 residues. CDR3: CASTWGASEKLFF. CDR3 sequence (DNA): TGTGCTAGTACGTGGGGGGCATCCGAAAAACTGTTTTTT.